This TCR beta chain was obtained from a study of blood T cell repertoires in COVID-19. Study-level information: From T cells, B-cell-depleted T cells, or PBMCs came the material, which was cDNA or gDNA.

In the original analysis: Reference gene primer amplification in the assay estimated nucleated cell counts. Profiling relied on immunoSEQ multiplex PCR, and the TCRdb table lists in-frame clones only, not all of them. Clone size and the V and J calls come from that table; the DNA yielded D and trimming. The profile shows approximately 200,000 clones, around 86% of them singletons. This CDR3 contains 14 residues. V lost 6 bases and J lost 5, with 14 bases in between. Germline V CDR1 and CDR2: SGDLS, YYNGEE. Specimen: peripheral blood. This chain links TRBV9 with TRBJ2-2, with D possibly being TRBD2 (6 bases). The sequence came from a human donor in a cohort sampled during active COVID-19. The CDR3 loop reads CASNGGSRTGELFF. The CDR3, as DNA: TGTGCCAGCAATGGGGGGAGTAGGACCGGGGAGCTGTTTTTT.